This is a list of T cell receptor beta chains from one sample in a study of immune evolution from preneoplasia to lung adenocarcinoma. Only in-frame clones appear in the TCRdb table, and some are missing; sequencing was by immunoSEQ multiplex PCR. The data hold 4,400 or so clones, with about 84% observed a single time. Sequenced sample: FFPE lung adenocarcinoma in situ tissue. The receptors here all came from a person aged 70 to 80 with lung adenocarcinoma. The CDR3 runs from the conserved cysteine through the conserved F or W. The D gene is left open where the match is weak. Clone size is not always given. Where it is, it says once, few, many or a class for expanded clones.

j_call	d_call	clone_size	v_call	cdr3_aa	cdr3_nt
TRBJ1-5	-	-	TRBV9	CASSDDSSNQPQHF	TGTGCCAGCAGCGACGACAGTAGCAATCAGCCCCAGCATTTT
TRBJ2-7	TRBD2	-	TRBV28	CASSLTSGSQPYEQYF	TGTGCCAGCAGTTTAACTAGCGGGAGTCAACCCTACGAGCAGTACTTC
TRBJ1-2	TRBD1	-	TRBV5-6	CASSLGQGYYGYTF	TGTGCCAGCAGCTTGGGACAGGGCTACTATGGCTACACCTTC
TRBJ1-1	TRBD1	-	TRBV5-1	CASSLTGGNTEAFF	TGCGCCAGCAGTTTAACAGGGGGTAACACTGAAGCTTTCTTT
TRBJ1-1	-	-	TRBV19	CASTYGGLGTEAFF	TGCGCCAGTACGTATGGGGGATTGGGCACTGAAGCTTTCTTT
TRBJ2-7	TRBD1	few	TRBV6-5	CATRQGPTPEQYF	TGTGCCACCCGACAGGGGCCCACACCCGAGCAGTACTTC
TRBJ1-1	-	-	TRBV2	CASSGGQETNTEAFF	TGTGCCAGCAGTGGCGGGCAGGAGACTAACACTGAAGCTTTCTTT
TRBJ2-2	-	-	TRBV9	CASSSSGGELFF	TGTGCCAGCAGCTCCAGCGGCGGGGAGCTGTTTTTT
TRBJ1-2	-	-	TRBV29-1	CSVADSRYGYTF	TGCAGCGTCGCGGACAGCCGATATGGCTACACCTTC
TRBJ2-2	-	-	TRBV6-5	CASSYSFTGELFF	TGTGCCAGCAGTTACTCGTTCACCGGGGAGCTGTTTTTT
TRBJ2-2	-	-	TRBV9	CASSVGAGWNTGELFF	TGTGCCAGCAGCGTAGGGGCGGGATGGAACACCGGGGAGCTGTTTTTT
TRBJ1-3	-	-	TRBV7-8	CASSSSKRLSGNTIYF	TGTGCCAGCAGCTCTTCAAAAAGACTCTCTGGAAACACCATATATTTT
TRBJ2-1	-	-	TRBV7-9	CASSLAGTTYNEQFF	TGTGCCAGCAGCTTAGCCGGGACAACCTACAATGAGCAGTTCTTC
TRBJ2-7	-	-	TRBV6-1	CASSEAGSLYEQYF	TGTGCCAGCAGTGAAGCGGGCAGCCTCTACGAGCAGTACTTC
TRBJ2-1	TRBD1	-	TRBV30	CAWSVRDRGSYNEQFF	TGTGCCTGGAGTGTACGAGACAGGGGATCCTACAATGAGCAGTTCTTC
TRBJ1-2	TRBD1	-	TRBV19	CASRQGKPSNYGYTF	TGTGCCAGCCGACAGGGAAAGCCTTCTAACTATGGCTACACCTTC
TRBJ2-1	-	-	TRBV5-6	CASSLVGIAYNEQFF	TGTGCCAGCAGCTTGGTGGGGATCGCCTACAATGAGCAGTTCTTC
TRBJ1-2	-	-	TRBV6-6	CASSLRGDGYTF	TGTGCCAGCAGTCTCCGGGGGGACGGCTACACCTTC
TRBJ2-3	TRBD2	-	TRBV4-1	CASSPGREPDTQYF	TGCGCCAGCAGCCCGGGGCGGGAGCCAGATACGCAGTATTTT
TRBJ2-2	TRBD1	once	TRBV13	CASSPRQGRATGELFF	TGTGCCAGCAGCCCGAGACAGGGTCGCGCCACCGGGGAGCTGTTTTTT
TRBJ2-7	-	-	TRBV14	CASSHRRSPHEQYF	TGTGCCAGCAGCCATCGGCGCTCCCCGCACGAGCAGTACTTC
TRBJ1-3	TRBD1	-	TRBV2	CASSVWQGGSGNTIYF	TGTGCCAGCAGTGTTTGGCAGGGGGGAAGTGGAAACACCATATATTTT
TRBJ2-7	TRBD1	-	TRBV27	CASSAQGDVFEQYF	TGTGCCAGCTCCGCTCAGGGGGATGTGTTCGAGCAGTACTTC
TRBJ2-7	-	-	TRBV6-5	CASSYSNGPIHEQYF	TGTGCCAGCAGTTACTCGAACGGTCCCATCCACGAGCAGTACTTC
TRBJ2-7	-	once	TRBV11-2	CASSLTDNSYEQYF	TGTGCCAGCAGCCTGACAGATAACTCCTACGAGCAGTACTTC
TRBJ2-1	-	-	TRBV4-2	CASSQDSGWDEQFF	TGTGCCAGCAGCCAGGATTCCGGGTGGGATGAGCAGTTCTTC
TRBJ2-1	-	large	TRBV7-8	CASSLAQDNEQFF	TGTGCCAGCAGCTTAGCGCAGGACAATGAGCAGTTCTTC
TRBJ2-1	-	-	TRBV2	CASSGTNNEQFF	TGTGCCAGCAGTGGGACTAACAATGAGCAGTTCTTC
TRBJ2-7	-	-	TRBV5-1	CASSLGRGLDEQYF	TGCGCCAGCAGCTTGGGGCGGGGGCTTGACGAGCAGTATTTC
TRBJ2-3	-	-	TRBV7-2	CASSSLGDTQYF	TGTGCCAGCAGCTCGTTAGGGGATACGCAGTATTTT
TRBJ2-7	-	-	TRBV27	CASSPPGQPSYEQYF	TGTGCCAGCAGTCCACCGGGCCAGCCCTCCTACGAGCAGTACTTC
TRBJ2-5	-	-	TRBV5-6	CASSLGEQRKLGTQYF	TGTGCCAGCAGCTTGGGGGAGCAGAGAAAATTAGGGACCCAGTACTTC
TRBJ2-1	TRBD1	-	TRBV10-3	CAISDRGQGNEQFF	TGTGCCATCAGTGACAGGGGGCAAGGCAATGAGCAGTTCTTC
TRBJ2-6	-	-	TRBV10-3	CAISEDVTSGANVLTF	TGTGCCATCAGTGAGGACGTTACCTCTGGGGCCAACGTCCTGACTTTC
TRBJ1-2	-	few	TRBV5-1	CASSLAGRVVEDGYTF	TGCGCCAGCAGCTTGGCTGGCAGGGTGGTCGAGGATGGCTACACCTTC
TRBJ2-7	-	-	TRBV9	CASSAQQGYEQYF	TGTGCCAGCAGCGCCCAACAGGGCTACGAGCAGTACTTC
TRBJ2-1	TRBD2	-	TRBV25-1	CASSHRSGREGKGQFF	TGTGCCAGCAGCCACAGGTCAGGGCGGGAGGGGAAGGGGCAGTTCTTC
TRBJ1-2	-	once	TRBV5-4	CASSFNRDGYTF	TGTGCCAGCAGCTTCAACAGAGATGGCTACACCTTC
TRBJ1-2	-	-	TRBV11-2	CASGRGGANYGYTF	TGTGCCAGCGGACGGGGGGGAGCTAACTATGGCTACACCTTC
TRBJ2-2	TRBD1	-	TRBV6-4	CASRAGGETGELFF	TGTGCCAGCAGGGCAGGGGGCGAGACCGGGGAGCTATTTTTT
TRBJ2-7	TRBD2	-	TRBV10-3	CAISASGSSYEQYF	TGTGCCATCAGTGCCAGCGGGAGCTCCTACGAGCAGTACTTC
TRBJ1-1	-	-	TRBV2	CASSEGQGKTFF	TGTGCCAGCAGTGAAGGGCAGGGTAAAACTTTCTTT
TRBJ2-7	-	once	TRBV9	CASSPGGDFNEQYF	TGTGCCAGCAGCCCAGGGGGGGATTTCAACGAGCAGTACTTC
TRBJ2-7	-	-	TRBV5-1	CASSVTGIGEQYF	TGCGCCAGCAGCGTAACAGGAATCGGCGAGCAGTACTTC
TRBJ2-7	-	once	TRBV28	CASSSPQDYEQYF	TGTGCCAGCAGTTCCCCCCAGGACTACGAGCAGTACTTC
TRBJ2-1	-	-	TRBV6-6	CASSLIQGNEQFF	TGTGCCAGCAGCCTCATACAGGGCAATGAGCAGTTCTTC
TRBJ2-7	TRBD1	-	TRBV4-2	CASSQASGQGVYEQYF	TGTGCCAGCAGCCAAGCGTCCGGACAGGGCGTTTACGAGCAGTACTTC
TRBJ1-1	-	once	TRBV7-8	CASNHPSRDKTFIF	TGTGCCAGCAACCACCCGTCTCGGGACAAGACCTTTATTTTT
TRBJ2-7	-	-	TRBV6-1	CASTDTFHEQYF	TGTGCCAGTACAGACACCTTTCACGAGCAGTACTTC
TRBJ2-2	-	-	TRBV6-5	CASSYSREPGELFF	TGTGCCAGCAGTTACAGCAGGGAACCCGGGGAGCTGTTTTTT
TRBJ2-7	TRBD1	-	TRBV28	CASLWTRDSPYEQYF	TGTGCCAGCCTATGGACGAGGGACAGCCCCTACGAGCAGTACTTC
TRBJ1-3	TRBD1	-	TRBV25-1	CASSETGGYSGNTIYF	TGTGCCAGCAGTGAAACAGGGGGCTACTCTGGAAACACCATATATTTT
TRBJ2-7	-	-	TRBV7-2	CASGRGDSSYEQYF	TGTGCCAGCGGCCGAGGGGATTCATCCTACGAGCAGTACTTC
TRBJ2-7	-	-	TRBV11-3	CASSFNYEQYF	TGTGCCAGCAGCTTCAACTACGAGCAGTACTTC